Included here is one T cell receptor (beta chain) sequence, with context. Its antigen remains unknown. This entry belongs to a study of cytomegalovirus exposure and HLA in healthy donors. Study details: Approximately 180 million T cells yielded 100 million or so unique TCR beta sequences in earlier analysis. General observations from the study: Overall, some 160 TCR beta chains were annotated as cytomegalovirus-associated.

Use of 60 Vbeta and 13 Jbeta primers characterized the PCR. Generated by immunoSEQ multiplex PCR, the TCRdb table keeps only in-frame clones and is missing some. The sample includes 93,000 or so clones, approximately 84% seen only once; the top ten take around 5.6%. Donors consisted of healthy bone marrow donors. Whereas donors were nominally healthy upon sampling, unrecorded immune exposures were probable. J lost 0 bases, V lost 6 bases, and 8 bases had no gene match. This CDR3 has 16 amino acids. Germline CDR1 is MDHEN and CDR2 is SYDVKM. The receptor's source is a woman aged 18 to 35 in good health and CMV-seropositive. The V and J genes are TRBV28 and TRBJ2-7; TRBD2 agrees at 10 bases. Input material: PBMCs. As DNA, the CDR3 is TGTGCCAGCAGGCTGCGTCGGACTAGCGGCTCCTACGAGCAGTACTTC. Its translation is CASRLRRTSGSYEQYF.